Below are 8 T cell receptor beta chains sequenced from a single sample in a study of cytomegalovirus exposure and HLA in healthy donors. 13 Jbeta primers and 60 Vbeta primers were used for the PCR. Using immunoSEQ multiplex PCR, the repertoire was profiled, and TCRdb retains in-frame clones only, with some absent. The sample table sets out around 140,000 clones. Sequenced input: PBMCs. The receptors were sampled from a woman aged 18-35 years in good health and CMV-seronegative.

This CDR3 reads CASSDLGDRNSPLHF. DNA of the CDR3: TGTGCCAGCAGTGATCTTGGGGACAGAAATTCACCCCTCCACTTT. The chain employs TRBV2 and TRBJ1-6, with 7 bases matching TRBD1. The germline gives CDR1 SNHLY, CDR2 FYNNEI. With V trimmed by 3 bases and J by 7 bases, 6 bases remained unmatched. This CDR3 is built from 15 residues.

The J gene is TRBJ2-7, the V gene TRBV29-1; TRBD1 agrees at 7 bases. Trimming removed 6 bases from V and 0 bases from J; junction bases left unmatched: 5. The CDR3 contains 13 residues. Per germline, CDR1 SQVTM and CDR2 ANQGSEA. In DNA form, the CDR3 reads TGCAGCGTGATTGACAGGGTCTCCTACGAGCAGTACTTC. It translates to CSVIDRVSYEQYF.

This chain links TRBV4-1 with TRBJ2-1, with D perhaps matching TRBD2 (5 bases). The CDR3 is 14 amino acids. Germline loops: CDR1 MGHRA, CDR2 YSYEKL. Trimming removed 5 bases from V and 3 bases from J, with 11 bases in between. CDR3 DNA: TGCGCCAGCAGCTTTCCGGGAAGCTACAATGAGCAGTTCTTC. This encodes CASSFPGSYNEQFF.

The chain recombines TRBV6-4 with TRBJ1-1, with D unclear. Germline V CDR1 and CDR2: MRHNA, SNTAGT. With 3 bases removed from V and 0 bases from J, the gap between germline ends came to 5 bases. The CDR3 runs 13 residues. The CDR3 here is CASSEQLNTEAFF. For the CDR3, the DNA is TGTGCCAGCAGTGAGCAGTTGAACACTGAAGCTTTCTTT.

This sequence joins TRBV2 and TRBJ2-5; D may be TRBD2 (5 bases). The CDR3 contains 16 residues. V was shortened by 5 bases and J by 2 bases, with 18 bases between the two germline ends. Looked up from germline, CDR1 is SNHLY and CDR2 is FYNNEI. CDR3 DNA sequence: TGTGCCAGCAGTCTCTGGGTAGCGAGGGAACAAGAGACCCAGTACTTC. It specifies CASSLWVAREQETQYF.

This chain links TRBV30 with TRBJ2-3; 8 bases map to TRBD2. V trimming: 5 bases; J trimming: 5 bases; junction bases outside the gene matches: 12. Germline values: CDR1 GTSNPN, CDR2 SVGIG (reference sequence). This CDR3 has 15 residues. CDR3 sequence reads: CAWGTRAGGVDTQYF. CDR3 nucleotides: TGTGCCTGGGGGACTAGAGCCGGAGGAGTAGATACGCAGTATTTT.

J is TRBJ2-7 and V is TRBV11-2; D may be TRBD1 (5 bases). V was pared by 3 bases and J by 6 bases, with 9 bases between. The CDR3 extends over 12 amino acids. CDR1 and CDR2 from the germline V gene are SGHAT and FQNNGV. The CDR3 sequence: CASSFQGAEQYF. CDR3 sequence (DNA): TGTGCCAGCAGCTTTCAGGGCGCCGAGCAGTACTTC.

This chain joins TRBV12-5 and TRBJ1-5; 7 bases are shared with TRBD1. This CDR3 has 15 amino acids. V lost 0 bases to trimming and J lost 5 bases; unmatched junction nucleotides: 4. From germline, CDR1 is LGHNT and CDR2 FRNRAP. CDR3 sequence: CASGLVQGSYQPQHF. CDR3 in DNA: TGTGCTAGTGGTTTGGTACAGGGGAGCTATCAGCCCCAGCATTTT. Variable domain in full (rest from reference TRBV12-5 and TRBJ1-5): DARVTQTPRHKVTEMGQEVTMRCQPILGHNTVFWYRQTMMQGLELLAYFRNRAPLDDSGMPKDRFSAEMPDATLATLKIQPSEPRDSAVYFCASGLVQGSYQPQHFGDGTRLSIL.